This entry lists 21 T cell receptor beta chains sequenced from one sample in a study of cytomegalovirus exposure and HLA in healthy donors. The PCR ran on 60 Vbeta and 13 Jbeta primers. Sequenced by immunoSEQ multiplex PCR; TCRdb stores in-frame clones only, minus some. This table has about 160,000 clones, approximately 78% appearing once. Sequenced input: PBMCs. Source of these receptors: a male donor in good health and CMV-seropositive.

The V call is TRBV7-9, the J call TRBJ2-7; tentative D call: TRBD1 (5 bases). V was trimmed by 6 bases and J by 4 bases, leaving 19 bases between them. Germline-derived CDR1 and CDR2 are SEHNR and FQNEAQ (reference sequence). CDR3 length: 15 amino acids. The CDR3 region has the DNA TGTGCCAGCAGTTACCCCGGCAAAGGGGAATACGAGCAGTACTTC. This encodes CASSYPGKGEYEQYF.

The chain combines TRBV12-5 with TRBJ2-2, with 9 bases identical to TRBD1. Germline V CDR1 and CDR2: LGHNT, FRNRAP. The CDR3 covers 18 residues. V shed 5 bases and J 2 bases; nucleotides not matched to a gene: 12. The CDR3 here is CASGNRTGVDSNTGELFF. The CDR3 DNA reads TGTGCTAGTGGTAACAGGACAGGGGTTGATTCTAACACCGGGGAGCTGTTTTTT.

The rearrangement uses TRBV14 and TRBJ1-2; 7 bases are shared with TRBD1. The germline CDR1 and CDR2 sequences are SGHDN and FVKESK. With 2 bases clipped from V and 2 bases from J, the junction kept 2 bases outside the gene matches. CDR3 length: 14 amino acids. The CDR3 DNA sequence: TGTGCCAGCAGCCAACTGGGACAGAACTATGGCTACACCTTC. Its protein is CASSQLGQNYGYTF.

The table lists this clone with a few counts. The genes are TRBV6-1 and TRBJ2-7; 7 positions match TRBD1. The V gene's germline CDR1 is MNHNS and CDR2 SASEGT. The CDR3 is 14 residues long. V lost 6 bases to trimming and J lost 2 bases; unmatched junction nucleotides: 7. This chain's CDR3 is CASRPTGRAYEQYF. For the CDR3, the DNA is TGTGCCAGCAGACCGACAGGGAGAGCCTACGAGCAGTACTTC.

This chain connects TRBV25-1 to TRBJ2-1; TRBD2 matches 9 bases. CDR1 MGHDK and CDR2 SYGVNS come from the germline V gene. CDR3 length: 18 amino acids. J gave up 3 bases and V 6 bases, and 15 bases lay outside the gene matches. The CDR3 DNA sequence: TGTGCCAGCAGGGGGGCGGGAGCGGGGGGACAAAACTACAATGAGCAGTTCTTC. Translated: CASRGAGAGGQNYNEQFF.

Only one count was recorded for this clone. V gene TRBV6-1 combines with J gene TRBJ1-2; 7 nucleotides align to TRBD1. Germline V lookup: CDR1 MNHNS, CDR2 SASEGT. The CDR3 covers 16 residues. Unmatched junction bases numbered 12, after V lost 4 bases and J lost 4 bases. Written as DNA, the CDR3 is TGTGCCAGCAGTGCCGGGACAGAACTTATCACCTATGGCTACACCTTC. Translating gives CASSAGTELITYGYTF.

This chain joins TRBV6-1 and TRBJ2-3; D uncertain. CDR3 length equals 15 residues. Deletions cut 3 bases from V and 0 bases from J, with 10 bases between. CDR1 is MNHNS and CDR2 is SASEGT in the germline V gene. The CDR3 region is CASSDQVMSTDTQYF. The CDR3 DNA reads TGTGCCAGCAGTGATCAGGTGATGAGCACAGATACGCAGTATTTT.

The chain joins TRBV27 to TRBJ2-1; no clear D gene. V was pared by 0 bases and J by 0 bases, with 6 bases between. Germline V gene data show CDR1 as MNHEY and CDR2 as SMNVEV (reference sequence). This CDR3 is built from 15 residues. The CDR3 protein is CASSLSRSSYNEQFF. CDR3 nucleotide sequence: TGTGCCAGCAGTTTATCGCGAAGCTCCTACAATGAGCAGTTCTTC.

The chain employs TRBV4-1 and TRBJ2-1, with TRBD2 matching over 7 bases. The CDR3 has 16 residues. V dropped 1 base and J dropped 2; count of bases not matched to a gene: 5. CDR1 is MGHRA, CDR2 YSYEKL, per germline. Here the CDR3 reads CASSQGTLATYNEQFF. The CDR3 region has the DNA TGCGCCAGCAGCCAAGGTACACTAGCGACCTACAATGAGCAGTTCTTC.

CDR3 sequence (DNA): TGTGCCTGGAGTGTACCTCTAGCCCCATTAGGTGAGCAGTTCTTC. It codes for CAWSVPLAPLGEQFF. V gene TRBV30 combines with J gene TRBJ2-1; possible D gene TRBD2, 5 bases. In germline, CDR1 is GTSNPN, CDR2 SVGIG (reference sequence). Trimming stripped 0 bases from V and 9 bases from J, with 18 bases between. The CDR3 is 15 residues long. The variable domain in full, with the rest retrieved from reference TRBV30 and TRBJ2-1, is SQTIHQWPATLVQPVGSPLSLECTVEGTSNPNLYWYRQAAGRGLQLLFYSVGIGQISSEVPQNLSASRPQDRQFILSSKKLLLSDSGFYLCAWSVPLAPLGEQFFGPGTRLTVL.

V is TRBV27 and J is TRBJ2-7, with D unclear. Germline V lookup: CDR1 MNHEY, CDR2 SMNVEV (reference sequence). Trimming cost V 6 bases and J 3 bases, with 9 bases left between them. The length of the CDR3 is 12 residues. CDR3 sequence: CASSSPGYEQYF. The CDR3 DNA sequence: TGTGCCAGCAGCTCCCCGGGCTACGAGCAGTACTTC.

This chain links TRBV27 with TRBJ1-1; D gene unclear. Germline V gene lookup returns CDR1 MNHEY and CDR2 SMNVEV (reference sequence). V gave up 4 bases and J gave up 0 bases, with 6 bases separating them. There are 13 residues in the CDR3. Here the CDR3 reads CASSSSVNTEAFF. The CDR3, as DNA: TGTGCCAGCAGTTCCTCGGTGAACACTGAAGCTTTCTTT.

The table lists this clone with a few counts. The genes are TRBV30 and TRBJ2-5; no reliable D call. The assigned J gene may be wrong: the sequence end matches TRBJ2-7 better. The CDR3 consists of 11 residues. The germline V gene has CDR1 GTSNPN and CDR2 SVGIG (reference sequence). CDR3 nucleotide sequence: TGTGCCTGGCAGATTGACTACGAGCAGTACTTC. Amino acids: CAWQIDYEQYF.

The rearrangement joins TRBV10-3 to TRBJ2-5, with D maybe TRBD1 (5 bases). V lost 4 bases and J lost 1, with 7 bases in between. The CDR3 has 13 amino acids. From germline, CDR1 is ENHRY and CDR2 SYGVKD. The CDR3 bases are TGTGCCATCAGTGGACAGTTCCAAGAGACCCAGTACTTC. It encodes CAISGQFQETQYF.

To note about this clone: Within the sample, other DNA sequences also encode this same CDR3. The rearrangement joins TRBV7-2 to TRBJ2-7; 7 positions agree with TRBD2. The CDR3 consists of 18 residues. The ends lost 2 bases at V and 0 bases at J; junction bases unmatched: 13. Germline V lookup: CDR1 SGHTA, CDR2 FQGNSA. The CDR3 DNA is TGTGCCAGCAGCTTAAGAGTACCGGTAGCGGGTTCCTCCTACGAGCAGTACTTC. Amino acids: CASSLRVPVAGSSYEQYF.

The genes are TRBV27 and TRBJ2-7; D might be TRBD2 (6 bases). CDR1 MNHEY and CDR2 SMNVEV come from the germline V gene (reference sequence). The CDR3 length is 13 residues. The ends were cut back, 5 bases at V and 4 bases at J, with 12 bases in the middle. The CDR3 region is CASSPGDKYEQYF. The CDR3 DNA reads TGTGCCAGCAGTCCGGGAGACAAATACGAGCAGTACTTC.

Note on this clone: Other DNA sequences of this sample code for an identical CDR3. CDR3 residues: CAISLGQGEYEQYF. DNA for the CDR3: TGTGCCATCAGTTTGGGACAGGGTGAATACGAGCAGTACTTC. The chain employs TRBV10-3 and TRBJ2-7, with 9 bases that match TRBD1. The trim removed 5 bases at V and 4 bases at J, leaving 6 bases unmatched. This CDR3 is built from 14 residues. Germline loops: CDR1 ENHRY, CDR2 SYGVKD.

This clone has only one observation. Additional DNA sequences in this sample encode the identical CDR3. The chain employs TRBV19 and TRBJ1-1; tentative D call: TRBD1 (6 bases). Trimming took 6 bases from V and 0 from J, leaving 8 bases between them. The germline gives CDR1 LNHDA, CDR2 SQIVND (reference sequence). This CDR3 comprises 13 residues. The CDR3 DNA reads TGTGCCAGTAGCACAGGGTTGAACACTGAAGCTTTCTTT. Translation: CASSTGLNTEAFF.

This CDR3 reads CASSRQGKAGNTIYF. CDR3 bases: TGTGCCAGCAGCCGACAGGGGAAGGCTGGAAACACCATATATTTT. This chain links TRBV14 with TRBJ1-3; 8 nucleotides align to TRBD1. V was clipped by 4 bases and J by 2 bases; unmatched bases: 4. The V gene's germline CDR1 is SGHDN and CDR2 FVKESK. The CDR3 consists of 15 residues.

The chain links TRBV11-2 to TRBJ2-3; possibly TRBD1 for D (5 bases). Trimming shortened V by 3 bases and J by 3 bases, and 10 bases separated the two germline ends. The V gene's germline CDR1 is SGHAT and CDR2 FQNNGV. The CDR3 length is 14 residues. CDR3 sequence (DNA): TGTGCCAGCAGCTTGGAAAGGGGAACAGATACGCAGTATTTT. The encoded protein is CASSLERGTDTQYF.

This clone was found once. The rearrangement uses TRBV5-4 and TRBJ1-1; 9 bases map to TRBD1. The CDR3 consists of 14 residues. Germline CDR1 SGHNT, CDR2 YYREEE (reference sequence). V gave up 4 bases and J gave up 1 base; unmatched junction bases: 2. The CDR3 loop reads CASSPGQGNTEAFF. In DNA, the CDR3 is TGTGCCAGCAGCCCGGGACAGGGGAACACTGAAGCTTTCTTT.